The 18 T cell receptor beta chains given below trace back to one sample, sequenced in a study of cytomegalovirus exposure and HLA in healthy donors (dated by TCRdb to 2016 to 2017). The library relied on the immunoSEQ multiplex PCR assay. The multiplex PCR relied on a mix of 60 forward primers for TCR Vbeta segments and 13 reverse primers for TCR Jbeta segments. The clones in this table, taken by TCRdb from immuneACCESS, are in-frame only. Not every clone is retained; where verified, under half of the shortfall comes from an unresolved V gene, and the cause of the rest is unknown. The table held for this sample gives 200,000 or so clones. The leading ten clones occupy roughly 0.74% of the sample. The sequenced sample was PBMCs. Receptors originate from a boy aged 5-17 years in good health and CMV-seronegative.

This chain connects TRBV9 to TRBJ1-2; no reliable D call. The V end was cut by 4 bases, the J end by 8 bases, with 12 bases between. This CDR3 contains 12 residues. Looked up from germline, CDR1 is SGDLS and CDR2 is YYNGEE. CDR3 coding DNA: TGTGCCAGCAGCACTCGGGAGGGCGGCTACACCTTC. It translates to CASSTREGGYTF.

A remark on this clone: An end of the junction does not agree with germline; a read error may underlie this. The CDR3: CASGLIAGGQETQYF. CDR3 coding DNA: TGTGCCAGCGGCTTAATAGCGGGGGGACAAGAGACCCAGTACTTC. The V call is TRBV7-8, the J call TRBJ2-5; TRBD2 aligns across 10 bases. The CDR3 loop spans 15 amino acids. The germline gives CDR1 SGHVS, CDR2 FQNEAQ.

Turning to this clone: This is likely a read error, given that the CDR3 carries no conserved phenylalanine or tryptophan at its end. In DNA, the CDR3 is TGTGCCAGCACCGCGACACCGAACACTGAAGCTTTCCTT. It codes for CASTATPNTEAFL. The chain couples TRBV5-6 to TRBJ1-1; D not certain. The germline gives CDR1 SGHDT, CDR2 YYEEEE. V gave up 6 bases and J gave up 1 base, with 10 bases separating them. This CDR3 is built from 13 residues.

V and J are TRBV2 and TRBJ1-2; no firm D call. Trimming cost V 4 bases and J 4 bases, with 16 bases left between them. The CDR3 spans 15 residues. The germline gives CDR1 SNHLY, CDR2 FYNNEI. CDR3 protein: CASSVSGKASYGYTF. For the CDR3, the DNA is TGTGCCAGCAGTGTCTCGGGGAAGGCGTCCTATGGCTACACCTTC.

The genes are TRBV5-1 and TRBJ1-2, with no clear D. CDR3 length: 15 residues. CDR1 SGHRS and CDR2 YFSETQ come from the germline V gene. With 0 bases removed from V and 3 bases from J, the gap between germline ends came to 12 bases. The CDR3 sequence is CASSLGADSDYGYTF. The CDR3 nucleotides are TGCGCCAGCAGCTTGGGGGCAGATAGCGACTATGGCTACACCTTC. Full variable domain (rest looked up from reference TRBV5-1 and TRBJ1-2): KAGVTQTPRYLIKTRGQQVTLSCSPISGHRSVSWYQQTPGQGLQFLFEYFSETQRNKGNFPGRFSGRQFSNSRSEMNVSTLELGDSALYLCASSLGADSDYGYTFGSGTRLTVV.

The genes are TRBV7-2 and TRBJ1-4; D is uncertain. Germline V lookup: CDR1 SGHTA, CDR2 FQGNSA. This CDR3 is 14 amino acids long. With 5 bases removed from V and 7 bases from J, the gap between germline ends came to 14 bases. The CDR3 bases are TGTGCCAGCAGCCTTCGCGGCAGTCTTGAAAAACTGTTTTTT. Its translation is CASSLRGSLEKLFF.

The rearrangement uses TRBV4-1 and TRBJ2-7; TRBD1 matches at 11 bases. The CDR3 is 15 residues long. Per germline, CDR1 MGHRA and CDR2 YSYEKL. The trim removed 4 bases at V and 6 bases at J, leaving 8 bases unmatched. The CDR3 sequence is CASSPLDRGPGEQYF. The CDR3 nucleotides read TGCGCCAGCAGCCCATTGGACAGGGGGCCGGGCGAGCAGTACTTC.

V gene TRBV5-1 combines with J gene TRBJ2-3; D is possibly TRBD2 (6 bases). Germline lookup yields CDR1 SGHRS and CDR2 YFSETQ. Trimming shortened V by 0 bases and J by 5 bases, and 10 bases separated the two germline ends. The CDR3 loop spans 14 amino acids. CDR3 in DNA: TGCGCCAGCAGCTTGGTGACTAGAATAGATACGCAGTATTTT. Amino acids: CASSLVTRIDTQYF.

This rearrangement joins TRBV5-1 to TRBJ2-7, with TRBD1 matching over 8 bases. Germline V CDR1 and CDR2: SGHRS, YFSETQ. The CDR3 has 14 amino acids. J was trimmed by 4 bases and V by 6 bases; bases with no gene match: 9. The CDR3 protein is CASTIGTGGYEQYF. The CDR3 DNA reads as TGCGCCAGCACCATAGGAACAGGGGGTTACGAGCAGTACTTC.

The chain is built from TRBV6-5 and TRBJ1-2; D may be TRBD1 (5 bases). The CDR3 is made up of 15 amino acids. V dropped 0 bases and J dropped 3 bases, with 11 bases sitting between them. CDR1 and CDR2 (germline): MNHEY, SVGAGI. The CDR3 nucleotides read TGTGCCAGCAGTTACTCGACGTGGGGCTACTATGGCTACACCTTC. Its protein product is CASSYSTWGYYGYTF.

This chain links TRBV2 with TRBJ2-2, with D perhaps TRBD1 (5 bases). Germline V gene sequence: CDR1 SNHLY, CDR2 FYNNEI. V shed 2 bases and J shed 3 bases, with 10 bases lying between them. CDR3 length: 15 amino acids. Here the CDR3 reads CASSEQGIDTGELFF. The DNA of the CDR3 is TGTGCCAGCAGTGAACAGGGTATTGACACCGGGGAGCTGTTTTTT.

The chain joins TRBV5-6 to TRBJ2-1; 8 bases are a match to TRBD2. Germline V lookup: CDR1 SGHDT, CDR2 YYEEEE. This CDR3 is built from 14 residues. The J segment lost 5 bases and the V segment lost 4 bases, leaving 5 bases of the junction unmatched. CDR3: CASSRGGPNNEQFF. The DNA for the CDR3 is TGTGCCAGCAGCCGGGGGGGCCCGAACAATGAGCAGTTCTTC.

This chain connects TRBV5-1 to TRBJ1-1; a weak D match, TRBD1 (6 bases). This CDR3 contains 16 residues. The germline gives CDR1 SGHRS, CDR2 YFSETQ. The ends were cut back, 0 bases at V and 9 bases at J, with 21 bases in the middle. The CDR3 protein is CASSLATGGAETKAFF. The CDR3, as DNA: TGCGCCAGCAGCTTGGCCACCGGGGGGGCGGAAACCAAAGCTTTCTTT.

CDR3 protein: CATMGDWGEKLFF. CDR3 sequence (DNA): TGTGCCACCATGGGGGACTGGGGTGAAAAACTGTTTTTT. This rearrangement joins TRBV7-9 to TRBJ1-4; tentative D call: TRBD1 (5 bases). Germline lookup yields CDR1 SEHNR and CDR2 FQNEAQ (reference sequence). The CDR3 length is 13 residues. The V and J ends lost 10 bases and 7 bases respectively, with 16 bases between them.

The chain joins TRBV5-1 to TRBJ1-1; a weak D match, TRBD1 (5 bases). V was cut by 6 bases and J by 2 bases, with 14 bases left in between. CDR3 length: 14 residues. CDR1 is SGHRS and CDR2 is YFSETQ in the germline V gene. Here the CDR3 DNA reads TGCGCCAGCACCAGGAGGGACGGTAACACTGAAGCTTTCTTT. It translates to CASTRRDGNTEAFF.

This chain links TRBV7-9 with TRBJ2-2, with a tentative D call TRBD2 (5 bases). The CDR3 sequence is 13 residues long. Looked up from germline, CDR1 is SEHNR and CDR2 is FQNEAQ (reference sequence). Between the trimmed V and J ends, which lost 5 bases and 4 bases, there was a span of 8 bases. The CDR3 region has the DNA TGTGCCAGCAGCGCAGAGGGCACCGGGGAGCTGTTTTTT. Its translation: CASSAEGTGELFF.

The genes are TRBV28 and TRBJ1-2, with D uncertain. Looked up from germline, CDR1 is MDHEN and CDR2 is SYDVKM. Trimming took off 8 bases at V and 0 bases at J, with 7 bases between the two ends. The CDR3 runs 12 residues. CDR3: CASGPSNYGYTF. The CDR3 DNA sequence: TGTGCCAGCGGGCCTTCTAACTATGGCTACACCTTC.

The J gene is TRBJ1-3, the V gene TRBV7-6, with D tentatively TRBD1 (5 bases). This CDR3 comprises 19 residues. Germline assignment: CDR1 SGHVS and CDR2 FNYEAQ. V lost 2 bases and J 1 base, leaving 21 bases between the germline ends. This chain's CDR3 is CASSLRPPPGVASGNTIYF. As DNA, the CDR3 is TGTGCCAGCAGCTTACGTCCCCCACCGGGGGTGGCGTCTGGAAACACCATATATTTT.